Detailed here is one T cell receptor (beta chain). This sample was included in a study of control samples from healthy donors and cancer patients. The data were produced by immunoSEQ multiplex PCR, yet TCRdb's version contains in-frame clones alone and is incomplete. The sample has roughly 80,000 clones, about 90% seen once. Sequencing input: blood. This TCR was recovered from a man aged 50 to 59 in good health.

In DNA, the CDR3 is TGTGCCAGCAGTTACTCAGACGGTGAAAAACTGTTTTTT. This gives the protein CASSYSDGEKLFF. This rearrangement joins TRBV6-5 to TRBJ1-4; D is unresolved. Per germline, CDR1 MNHEY and CDR2 SVGAGI. The germline V and J ends were trimmed by 0 bases and 7 bases, with 6 bases remaining between them. The CDR3 spans 13 residues.